This TCR beta chain was identified during a study of tissue T cells after allogeneic stem cell transplantation. Study as a whole: Of the grafts for graft-versus-host disease patients, four were unmodified and three CD34-selected. Where cell numbers permitted, CD3+ T cells were sorted from preserved blood and marrow.

Study-level results: In patients and mice, blood and spleen missed much of tissue repertoire. Motif-based clustering found tissue-specific repertoire signatures shared across patients, though few clones were shared.

TCRdb's table, derived via immunoSEQ multiplex PCR, lists solely in-frame clones and lacks some. This table holds 25,000 to 35,000 clones, approximately 83% found once. There are 14 residues in the CDR3. CDR1 and CDR2 from the germline V gene are MGHRA and YSYEKL. V lost 5 bases and J lost 1, with 11 bases in between. In the case of this clone: Antigen: not known.

Source: blood, taken before transplantation. This TCR was recovered from a woman between 18 and 55 years old who later had graft-versus-host disease after an allogeneic stem cell transplant. The genes are TRBV4-1 and TRBJ1-2; D may be TRBD1 (5 bases). DNA of the CDR3: TGCGCCAGCAGCTCACAGGAGTTTAACTATGGCTACACCTTC. Amino acid sequence: CASSSQEFNYGYTF.